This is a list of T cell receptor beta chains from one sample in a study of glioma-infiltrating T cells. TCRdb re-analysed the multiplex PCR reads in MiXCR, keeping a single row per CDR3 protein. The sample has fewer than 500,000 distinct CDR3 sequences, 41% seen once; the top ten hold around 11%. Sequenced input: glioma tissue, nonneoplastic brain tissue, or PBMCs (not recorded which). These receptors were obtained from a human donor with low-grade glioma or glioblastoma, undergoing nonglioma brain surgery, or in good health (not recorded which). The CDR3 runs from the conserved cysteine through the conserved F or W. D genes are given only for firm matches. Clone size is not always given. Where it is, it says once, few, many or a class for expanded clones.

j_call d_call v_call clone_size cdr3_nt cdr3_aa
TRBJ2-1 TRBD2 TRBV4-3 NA TGCGCCAGCAGCCAAGATCTCCTAGCGGGAGCCCATGAGCAGTTCTTC CASSQDLLAGAHEQFF
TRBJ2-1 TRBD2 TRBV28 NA TGTGCCAGCAGTCCCGAATGGGGAGGGCCGGGTAATGAGCAGTTCTTC CASSPEWGGPGNEQFF
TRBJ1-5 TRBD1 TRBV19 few TGTGCCAGTAGTATGTCGGGACAGCCAAATCAGCCCCAGCATTTT CASSMSGQPNQPQHF
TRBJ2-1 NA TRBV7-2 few TGTGCCAGCAGCTTAAGGTATCTCTCCTACAATGAGCAGTTCTTC CASSLRYLSYNEQFF
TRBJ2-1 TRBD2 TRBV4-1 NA TGCGCCAGCAGTACGACTAGCAGCTACAATGAGCAGTTCTTC CASSTTSSYNEQFF
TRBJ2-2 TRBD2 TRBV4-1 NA TGCGCCAGCAGCCAGCTCGGGACTAGTAACACCGGGGAGCTGTTTTTT CASSQLGTSNTGELFF
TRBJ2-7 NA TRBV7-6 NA TGTGCCAGCAGCTTCCGGGAAGAGAATTACGAGCAGTACTTC CASSFREENYEQYF
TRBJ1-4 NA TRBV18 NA TGTGCCAGCTCACCCCCGGGGAGGGGTGAAAAACTGTTTTTT CASSPPGRGEKLFF
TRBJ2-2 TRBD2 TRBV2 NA TGTGCCAGCAGTGAAACTAGCGGGCCGAACACCGGGGAGCTGTTTTTT CASSETSGPNTGELFF
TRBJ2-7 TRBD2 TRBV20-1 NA TGCAGTTCACACGGACTAGCGGGAGACGAGCAGTACTTC CSSHGLAGDEQYF
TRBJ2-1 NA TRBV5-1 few TGCGCCAGCAGCTTGGTACCGAGCAACAATGAGCAGTTCTTC CASSLVPSNNEQFF
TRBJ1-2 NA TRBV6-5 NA TGTGCCAGCAGTAATGTCAGCACTAACTATGGCTACACCTTC CASSNVSTNYGYTF
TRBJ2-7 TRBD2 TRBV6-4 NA TGTGCCAGCAGCGTAGGGACTAGCGTCAGGTACGAGCAGTACTTC CASSVGTSVRYEQYF
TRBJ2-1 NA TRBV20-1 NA TGCAGTGCTCCCTCAGGGGATACTAGACAGTTCTTC CSAPSGDTRQFF
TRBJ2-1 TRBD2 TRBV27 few TGTGCCAGCAGGACGGCTAGCGGGATCTCCTACAATGAGCAGTTCTTC CASRTASGISYNEQFF
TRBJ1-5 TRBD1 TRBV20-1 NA TGCAGTGCCTCGGACAGGGGCAGGAGTCAGCCCCAGCATTTT CSASDRGRSQPQHF
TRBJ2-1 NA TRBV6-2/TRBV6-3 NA TGTGCCAGCAGCGAGAGCCGAGCCTACAATGAGCAGTTCTTC CASSESRAYNEQFF
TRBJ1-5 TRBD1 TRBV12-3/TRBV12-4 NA TGTGCCAGCACCAGACAGGGGGTTGGCAATCAGCCCCAGCATTTT CASTRQGVGNQPQHF
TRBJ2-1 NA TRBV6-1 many TGTGCCAGCCGGCTAGCGCTCTACAATGAGCAGTTCTTC CASRLALYNEQFF
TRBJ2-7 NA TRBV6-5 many TGTGCCAGCAGTTACTCCCCGGGGCGAATGTCGGAAGAGCAGTACTTC CASSYSPGRMSEEQYF
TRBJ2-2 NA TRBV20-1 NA TGCAGTGCCACCGACTACCGCCGGGGGACCGGGGAGCTGTTTTTT CSATDYRRGTGELFF
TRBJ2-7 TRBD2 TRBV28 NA TGTGCCAGCAGTATAGGACTAGCGGACTACGAGCAGTACTTC CASSIGLADYEQYF
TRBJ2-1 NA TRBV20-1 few TGCAGTGCTAGAGAGCGGGCGGGGACCTACAATGAGCAGTTCTTC CSARERAGTYNEQFF
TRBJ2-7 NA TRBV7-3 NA TGTGCCAGCAGCACCCGGGACGGGGACTACGAGCAGTACTTC CASSTRDGDYEQYF
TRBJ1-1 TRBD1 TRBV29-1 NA TGCAGCGTTGAGGGACAGTTGAACACTGAAGCTTTCTTT CSVEGQLNTEAFF
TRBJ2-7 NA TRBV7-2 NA TGTGCCAGCAGCTTAGTGTGGAGGGTCCTCGACGAGCAGTACTTC CASSLVWRVLDEQYF
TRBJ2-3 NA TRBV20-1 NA TGCAGTGGACTGCAGGGAGATCAGCCCCAGTATTTT CSGLQGDQPQYF
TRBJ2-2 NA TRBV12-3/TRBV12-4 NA TGTGCCAGCAGTTTAGGTCGCCGGTTCCCCAGGTTAGGGGAGCTGTTTTTT CASSLGRRFPRLGELFF